The 8 T cell receptor beta chains below come from one sample, sequenced in a study of T cells in Graves' hyperthyroidism and ophthalmopathy. What was amplified from RNA transcripts were TCR beta CDR3 regions. The HTBI primer set was used in a first-round RT-PCR of the TCR CDR3. One entry per CDR3 protein results from TCRdb running MiXCR on the multiplex PCR reads. The table shows 300,000 to 450,000 distinct CDR3 sequences, with roughly 18% occurring only once. The sample was blood. The receptor set was obtained from a man younger than 35 with Graves' ophthalmopathy.

CDR3 amino acids: CASSLPGGARLDTQYF. The CDR3 coding sequence is TGTGCCAGCAGTTTACCCGGGGGGGCCCGGTTAGATACGCAGTATTTT. V usage is TRBV28 and J usage is TRBJ2-3; TRBD2 matches at 8 bases. There are 16 residues in the CDR3. Germline V CDR1 and CDR2: MDHEN, SYDVKM. V trimming: 2 bases; J trimming: 5 bases; junction bases outside the gene matches: 9.

This clonotype was detected ten times or more. The chain recombines TRBV7-2 with TRBJ2-7; 11 bases match TRBD1. This CDR3 spans 16 amino acids. CDR1 is SGHTA, CDR2 FQGNSA, per germline. V shed 5 bases, J shed 3 bases, and the junction held 9 bases outside the gene matches. The CDR3 reads CASSPMLGTGGYEQYF. In DNA, the CDR3 is TGTGCCAGCAGCCCCATGCTGGGGACAGGGGGCTACGAGCAGTACTTC.

A few counts support this clonotype. The junction departs from germline at one end; a sequencing error may be responsible. The chain couples TRBV6-1 to TRBJ1-5; D remains unclear. Germline CDR1 reads MNHNS; CDR2 reads SASEGT. CDR3 length equals 15 residues. CDR3 in DNA: TGTGCCGGCAGGCGGACGGATTATAGCAATCAGCCCCAGCATTTT. Amino acids: CAGRRTDYSNQPQHF.

This clonotype has only a few counts. The rearrangement joins TRBV7-2 to TRBJ2-7; the D is unclear. CDR1 is SGHTA, CDR2 FQGNSA, per germline. The V end lost 3 bases, the J end lost 6 bases, and 18 bases lay between the germline ends. The CDR3 is 15 residues long. For the CDR3, the DNA is TGTGCCAGCAGCTTCACAGCCCGACGTGGCTCCGAGCAGTACTTC. Translation gives CASSFTARRGSEQYF.

The gene calls are TRBV27 and TRBJ1-4, with D perhaps TRBD1 (5 bases). V lost 5 bases to trimming and J lost 6 bases, with 22 bases between them. This CDR3 has 17 amino acids. Germline lookup yields CDR1 MNHEY and CDR2 SMNVEV (reference sequence). This CDR3 is CASSLRGRPGWHEKLFF. The CDR3 coding sequence is TGTGCCAGCAGTCTACGGGGCCGACCGGGTTGGCATGAAAAACTGTTTTTT. Using reference TRBV27 and TRBJ1-4 for the parts outside the CDR3, the full variable domain is EAQVTQNPRYLITVTGKKLTVTCSQNMNHEYMSWYRQDPGLGLRQIYYSMNVEVTDKGDVPEGYKVSRKEKRNFPLILESPSPNQTSLYFCASSLRGRPGWHEKLFFGSGTQLSVL.

The chain uses TRBV6-2 or TRBV6-3 and TRBJ1-4; 12 nucleotides align to TRBD1. The V segment lost 5 bases and the J segment 8 bases; nucleotides outside the gene matches: 9. Germline CDR1 MNHEY, CDR2 SVGEGT. The CDR3 length is 16 residues. This CDR3 reads CASSGGQGAFNEKLFF. The DNA of the CDR3 is TGTGCCAGCAGTGGGGGACAGGGGGCTTTTAACGAAAAACTGTTTTTT.

This clonotype has ten or more counts. V gene TRBV18 combines with J gene TRBJ1-6; TRBD1 is a possible D gene (6 bases). The CDR3 length is 12 residues. Trimming stripped 3 bases from V and 15 bases from J, with 12 bases between. Germline CDR1 KGHSH, CDR2 LQKENI. The CDR3 protein is CASSPDRRGLHF. As DNA, the CDR3 is TGTGCCAGCTCACCCGACAGGCGAGGCCTCCACTTT.

Remarks on this clonotype: It may be a read error: a sequence one base away is much more abundant. The chain employs TRBV2 and TRBJ1-1; D is perhaps TRBD1 (5 bases). The V gene's germline CDR1 is SNHLY and CDR2 FYNNEI. The CDR3 is 14 amino acids. This CDR3 is CASTKKGGHTEALF. In nucleotides, the CDR3 is TGTGCCAGCACAAAAAAGGGAGGACACACTGAAGCTCTCTTT.